These 32 T cell receptor beta chains came from one sample sequenced in a study of human T cells and chemical hapten exposure. The time point was: patch test 1, 2 weeks after DPC sensitization. Described treatment: therapeutic diphenylcyclopropenone sensitization with weekly scalp DPC. In TCRdb, the RACE reads were re-called with MiXCR into one record per CDR3 protein. Here the sample spans 380,000 or so distinct CDR3 sequences, about 4.8% being singletons. The input for sequencing was whole blood, taken in connection with sensitization to the hapten diphenylcyclopropenone (DPC). Receptors originate from a woman in her forties or fifties with alopecia areata. Some clones in this sample may be carry-over from other donors' samples.

In its sample, this clonotype was seen many times. The V gene is TRBV10-3, the J gene TRBJ2-2; D is unresolved. V lost 7 bases, J lost 7 bases, and 16 bases lay in between. The CDR3 is 14 amino acids. The germline gives CDR1 ENHRY, CDR2 SYGVKD. The CDR3 DNA is TGTGCCATCACCGAGACTGCCGATGGCGGGGAGCTGTTTTTT. It codes for CAITETADGGELFF.

The chain joins TRBV4-3 to TRBJ2-3, with D possibly TRBD2 on 6 matching bases. The CDR3 spans 18 residues. Germline V CDR1 and CDR2: LGHNA, YSLEER. The V and J ends lost 1 base and 5 bases respectively, with 22 bases between them. Here the CDR3 DNA reads TGCGCCAGCAGCCAAGCTCTAGAGGGCGGAGGGAACCGAGATACGCAGTATTTT. It yields the protein CASSQALEGGGNRDTQYF.

This clonotype has a count of ten or more. The chain is built from TRBV12-3 or TRBV12-4 and TRBJ2-1; 7 bases match TRBD1. This CDR3 has 16 amino acids. The ends lost 6 bases at V and 4 bases at J; junction bases unmatched: 12. The CDR3 DNA reads as TGTGCCAGCAGCTCCCCCCCCAGGGGGAATTACAATGAGCAGTTCTTC. Residues: CASSSPPRGNYNEQFF.

This clonotype was observed many times. J is TRBJ1-1 and V is TRBV12-3 or TRBV12-4; 7 bases are a match to TRBD1. The CDR3 spans 14 residues. Trimming cost V 4 bases and J 5 bases; bases outside gene matches: 7. For the CDR3, the DNA is TGTGCCAGCAGTTCCCACAGGGGAGGGACTGAAGCTTTCTTT. It encodes CASSSHRGGTEAFF.

This clonotype has just a few counts. The J gene is TRBJ2-3, the V gene TRBV25-1; maybe TRBD1 (6 bases). This CDR3 comprises 13 residues. CDR1 and CDR2 (germline): MGHDK, SYGVNS. Trimming removed 2 bases at V and 5 bases at J, with 8 bases between. CDR3 nucleotides: TGTGCCAGCAGTGAACAGGGGCGAGATACGCAGTATTTT. Translating it yields CASSEQGRDTQYF.

In its sample, this clonotype was seen many times. The V and J genes are TRBV11-2 and TRBJ2-5; no reliable D call. Deletions cut 0 bases from V and 7 bases from J, with 15 bases between. The germline V gene encodes CDR1 SGHAT and CDR2 FQNNGV. CDR3 length equals 15 residues. CDR3 DNA: TGTGCCAGCAGCTTAGACCCGGATACCCCGTGGACCCAGTACTTC. Encoded protein: CASSLDPDTPWTQYF.

This rearrangement joins TRBV30 to TRBJ2-1, with D possibly being TRBD2 (5 bases). The CDR3 is 13 residues long. V gave up 2 bases and J gave up 6 bases, with 11 bases separating them. Germline CDR1 and CDR2: GTSNPN and SVGIG (reference sequence). The DNA for the CDR3 is TGTGCCTGGAGTTTCGGACTTGCCAATGAGCAGTTCTTC. It encodes CAWSFGLANEQFF.

This clonotype was observed a few times. A read error is possible here, since a much larger clone lies one base away. The chain employs TRBV11-1 and TRBJ2-3; no clear D. Per germline, CDR1 SGHAT and CDR2 FQDESV (reference sequence). This CDR3 region has 15 residues. Trimming cost V 4 bases and J 3 bases, with 14 bases left between them. The CDR3 spells CASSSLSVQTDTQYF. The DNA of the CDR3 is TGTGCCAGCAGCTCACTTTCCGTGCAGACAGATACGCAGTATTTT.

This clonotype was detected many times. The rearrangement links TRBV3-1 to TRBJ2-7, with TRBD2 matching 7 bases. V trimming: 0 bases; J trimming: 0 bases; junction bases outside the gene matches: 5. The length of the CDR3 is 16 residues. From germline, CDR1 is LGHDT and CDR2 YNNKEL (reference sequence). The CDR3: CASSQDAGVSSYEQYF. CDR3 nucleotides: TGTGCCAGCAGCCAAGATGCGGGGGTAAGCTCCTACGAGCAGTACTTC.

Many counts were recorded for this clonotype. The chain links TRBV10-3 to TRBJ2-3; 7 bases agree with TRBD2. Germline assignment: CDR1 ENHRY and CDR2 SYGVKD. V shed 7 bases and J 6 bases; nucleotides not matched to a gene: 7. The CDR3 is made up of 13 amino acids. In DNA, the CDR3 is TGTGCCATCAATCCGGGGGAGGGGGATACGCAGTATTTT. Amino acids: CAINPGEGDTQYF.

This clonotype appeared a few times. The J gene is TRBJ2-6, the V gene TRBV21-1. TRBV21-1 counts as a pseudogene. This CDR3 has 15 amino acids. The CDR3 DNA is TGTGCCAGCAAGGGTACCTCCTCTGGGGCCAACGTCCTGACTTTC. Translation: CASKGTSSGANVLTF.

This clonotype was observed many times. The rearrangement uses TRBV12-3 or TRBV12-4 and TRBJ2-2; no definite D call. The CDR3 consists of 11 residues. V lost 11 bases to trimming and J lost 4 bases, with 8 bases between them. For the CDR3, the DNA is TGTGCCCTTGGCGGCACCGGGGAGCTGTTTTTT. Translated, it gives CALGGTGELFF.

This clonotype was seen at least ten times. The CDR3 loop is CASSLAGTGAQETQYF. In nucleotides, the CDR3 is TGTGCCAGCAGCTTAGCCGGGACAGGGGCTCAAGAGACCCAGTACTTC. The V call is TRBV7-9, the J call TRBJ2-5, with 10 nucleotides matching TRBD1. The CDR3 covers 16 residues. Germline lookup yields CDR1 SEHNR and CDR2 FQNEAQ (reference sequence). V lost 0 bases, J lost 2 bases, and 3 bases stayed unmatched.

This clonotype was seen ten or more times. The rearrangement joins TRBV5-6 to TRBJ1-2; D unresolved. In germline, CDR1 is SGHDT, CDR2 YYEEEE. The CDR3 has 13 residues. The V end lost 0 bases, the J end lost 5 bases, and 8 bases lay between the germline ends. The CDR3 DNA sequence: TGTGCCAGCAGCTTGGCCGGTTTATATGGCTACACCTTC. Amino acids: CASSLAGLYGYTF.

This clonotype has more than one count but fewer than ten. The rearrangement joins TRBV2 to TRBJ2-7, with TRBD1 identical over 11 bases. The CDR3 totals 15 residues. CDR1 and CDR2 (germline): SNHLY, FYNNEI. The J segment lost 2 bases and the V segment lost 5 bases, leaving 5 bases of the junction unmatched. In nucleotides, the CDR3 is TGTGCCAGCAGTTCTATGGACAGGGGGCCCTACGAGCAGTACTTC. Encoded protein: CASSSMDRGPYEQYF.

The chain joins TRBV5-1 to TRBJ2-5; D is possibly TRBD1 (7 bases). The CDR3 has 16 amino acids. Germline V gene data show CDR1 as SGHRS and CDR2 as YFSETQ. Trimming shortened V by 4 bases and J by 5 bases, and 21 bases separated the two germline ends. In DNA form, the CDR3 reads TGCGCCAGCAGCCCGGGCGGAGGGGGCTTTAGTGAGACCCAGTACTTC. It translates to CASSPGGGGFSETQYF.

This clonotype was recorded at least ten times. This chain uses TRBV5-4 with TRBJ2-7; the D gene is possibly TRBD1 (5 bases). Germline V lookup: CDR1 SGHNT, CDR2 YYREEE (reference sequence). This CDR3 is built from 13 residues. The V gene lost 4 bases and the J gene lost 5 bases, with 13 bases spanning the gap. The CDR3 is CASSLKGPDEQYF. CDR3 coding DNA: TGTGCCAGCAGCCTCAAGGGGCCTGACGAGCAGTACTTC. The full variable domain, with the rest looked up from reference TRBV5-4 and TRBJ2-7, is ETGVTQSPTHLIKTRGQQVTLRCSSQSGHNTVSWYQQALGQGPQFIFQYYREEENGRGNFPPRFSGLQFPNYSSELNVNALELDDSALYLCASSLKGPDEQYFGPGTRLTVT.

This clonotype was seen repeatedly, ten times or more. This sequence joins TRBV28 and TRBJ1-2, with D possibly TRBD1 on 6 matching bases. Germline-derived CDR1 and CDR2 are MDHEN and SYDVKM. The CDR3 is made up of 14 amino acids. The V and J ends lost 1 base and 6 bases respectively, with 12 bases between them. In nucleotides, the CDR3 is TGTGCCAGCAGTTTATCGGGGGGCGGCAATGGCTACACCTTC. As protein: CASSLSGGGNGYTF.

This chain joins TRBV6-6 and TRBJ1-1; TRBD1 is a possible D gene (6 bases). The CDR3 extends over 14 amino acids. Trimming took off 5 bases at V and 1 base at J, with 11 bases between the two ends. Germline loops: CDR1 MNHNY, CDR2 SVGAGI (reference sequence). The chain's CDR3 is CASSTDRRNTEAFF. The CDR3 nucleotides read TGTGCCAGCAGTACTGACAGGCGGAACACTGAAGCTTTCTTT.

In its sample, this clonotype was seen many times. This chain joins TRBV12-3 or TRBV12-4 and TRBJ2-7; no clear D. V was shortened by 2 bases and J by 6 bases, with 11 bases between the two germline ends. CDR3 length: 13 amino acids. CDR3 DNA: TGTGCCAGCAGTTTAAGTGGGCCCCGCGAGCAGTACTTC. Amino acids: CASSLSGPREQYF.

The chain carries TRBV20-1 and TRBJ1-4, with TRBD1 matching 8 bases. CDR1 and CDR2 (germline): DFQATT, SNEGSKA (reference sequence). The junction had 5 bases not matched to a gene; V was cut back by 4 bases and J by 7 bases. This CDR3 has 13 amino acids. CDR3 DNA sequence: TGCAGTGCTAACAGACAGGGGCGTGAAAAACTGTTTTTT. Residues: CSANRQGREKLFF.

The V and J genes are TRBV25-1 and TRBJ1-6; 9 positions agree with TRBD1. Germline CDR1 reads MGHDK; CDR2 reads SYGVNS. J gave up 7 bases and V 5 bases, and 6 bases lay outside the gene matches. The CDR3 consists of 15 residues. CDR3 loop: CASSQTGGRNSPLHF. The CDR3 bases are TGTGCCAGCAGTCAAACAGGGGGCCGAAATTCACCCCTCCACTTT. The full variable domain, with the rest looked up from reference TRBV25-1 and TRBJ1-6, is EADIYQTPRYLVIGTGKKITLECSQTMGHDKMYWYQQDPGMELHLIHYSYGVNSTEKGDLSSESTVSRIRTEHFPLTLESARPSHTSQYLCASSQTGGRNSPLHFGNGTRLTVT.

The chain recombines TRBV7-2 with TRBJ2-5; 9 bases agree with TRBD1. The CDR3 spans 14 residues. In germline, CDR1 is SGHTA, CDR2 FQGNSA. V shed 8 bases and J 2 bases; nucleotides not matched to a gene: 6. CDR3 amino acids: CASGKTGGQETQYF. The CDR3, as DNA: TGTGCCAGCGGAAAGACAGGGGGGCAAGAGACCCAGTACTTC.

This clonotype was detected only a few times. This chain uses TRBV4-1 with TRBJ2-3, with 8 positions matching TRBD2. CDR1 and CDR2 from the germline V gene are MGHRA and YSYEKL. There are 17 residues in the CDR3. Germline trimming cut 0 bases from V and 3 bases from J; bases unmatched to any gene: 8. This chain's CDR3 is CASSQEGYGGGTDTQYF. The CDR3 nucleotides are TGCGCCAGCAGCCAAGAGGGGTACGGGGGGGGTACAGATACGCAGTATTTT.

This clonotype showed up just a few times. The chain joins TRBV30 to TRBJ1-6; D remains ambiguous. The CDR3 has 13 amino acids. Germline values: CDR1 GTSNPN, CDR2 SVGIG (reference sequence). With 2 bases removed from V and 9 bases from J, the gap between germline ends came to 11 bases. The DNA of the CDR3 is TGTGCCTGGAGTCCGGCAGGACTTTCACCCCTCCACTTT. This sequence encodes CAWSPAGLSPLHF.

The chain employs TRBV10-3 and TRBJ2-1; possibly TRBD2 for D (5 bases). CDR1 is ENHRY, CDR2 SYGVKD, per germline. V was clipped by 10 bases and J by 3 bases, with 13 bases between them. CDR3 length: 13 residues. The CDR3 loop reads CATTPTSYNEQFF. In nucleotides, the CDR3 is TGTGCCACGACCCCCACTAGCTACAATGAGCAGTTCTTC.

This clonotype showed up just a few times. This rearrangement joins TRBV18 to TRBJ1-5, with D maybe TRBD1 (5 bases). The CDR3 is 14 residues long. Trimming pared 5 bases from V and 0 bases from J, leaving 8 bases between. The V gene's germline CDR1 is KGHSH and CDR2 LQKENI. The CDR3 nucleotides are TGTGCCAGCTCAGGGGCCCATAGCAATCAGCCCCAGCATTTT. It yields the protein CASSGAHSNQPQHF.

This clonotype has at least ten counts. This chain connects TRBV6-2 or TRBV6-3 to TRBJ2-6; tentatively, D is TRBD1 or TRBD2 (5 bases each). Trimming removed 4 bases at V and 1 base at J, with 14 bases between. This CDR3 is 17 amino acids long. Germline lookup yields CDR1 MNHEY and CDR2 SVGEGT. Here the CDR3 reads CASSFAGTRSGANVLTF. The CDR3 coding sequence is TGTGCCAGCAGTTTCGCCGGGACGCGTTCTGGGGCCAACGTCCTGACTTTC.

This CDR3 is CASSFQLRANYGYTF. In DNA, the CDR3 is TGCGCCAGCAGCTTTCAACTCAGAGCTAACTATGGCTACACCTTC. The chain couples TRBV5-1 to TRBJ1-2, with D hard to call. The CDR3 has 15 amino acids. With 2 bases removed from V and 0 bases from J, the gap between germline ends came to 11 bases. Germline loops: CDR1 SGHRS, CDR2 YFSETQ.

This clonotype was recorded only once. One base away lies a much larger clone, so this may be a sequencing read error. This chain connects TRBV20-1 to TRBJ2-7; unclear D gene. Germline CDR1 is DFQATT and CDR2 is SNEGSKA (reference sequence). There are 14 residues in the CDR3. CDR3 bases: TGCAGTGCTAGAGGGCGATCAGATATCTACGAGCAGAACTTC. It encodes CSARGRSDIYEQNF.

CDR3 loop: CASSSPAGKAFF. CDR3 in DNA: TGTGCCAGCAGTTCCCCTGCGGGGAAGGCTTTCTTT. The gene calls are TRBV12-3 or TRBV12-4 and TRBJ1-1; no firm D call. CDR3 size: 12 residues. The V and J ends lost 4 bases and 11 bases respectively, with 14 bases between them.

This clonotype has at least ten counts. The rearrangement uses TRBV20-1 and TRBJ2-3; a possible D gene is TRBD2 (6 bases). Germline values: CDR1 DFQATT, CDR2 SNEGSKA (reference sequence). V shed 3 bases and J shed 0 bases, with 13 bases lying between them. CDR3 length: 15 amino acids. Written as DNA, the CDR3 is TGCAGTGCTAGCACTCTAGCGACTAGCACAGATACGCAGTATTTT. Protein sequence: CSASTLATSTDTQYF.